These 2 T cell receptor beta chains were sequenced from one sample in a study of blood T cell repertoires in COVID-19. Repertoires were generated with immunoSEQ multiplex PCR, while TCRdb's copy carries only in-frame clones and drops some. The sample includes 120,000 or so clones, about 88% of them seen just once. The sequenced material came from peripheral blood. These receptors were obtained from a woman of 80 years or more with acute or convalescent COVID-19.

V is TRBV6-2 or TRBV6-3 and J is TRBJ2-5; possible D gene TRBD2, 6 bases. This CDR3 is built from 18 residues. The V end lost 6 bases, the J end lost 3 bases, and 26 bases lay between the germline ends. Looked up from germline, CDR1 is MNHEY and CDR2 is SVGEGT. The CDR3 coding sequence is TGTGCCAGCAGCCGTTACCTTCCCGGTAGCGGCCCAAAAGAGACCCAGTACTTC. Its protein is CASSRYLPGSGPKETQYF.

J is TRBJ2-3 and V is TRBV3-1 (or the pseudogene TRBV3-2), with 8 bases identical to TRBD2. This CDR3 comprises 18 residues. J lost 0 bases, V lost 3 bases, and 11 bases had no gene match. Germline V gives CDR1 LGHDT, CDR2 YNNKEL (reference sequence). The CDR3 loop reads CASSQKVGIAGSTDTQYF. Here the CDR3 DNA reads TGTGCCAGCAGCCAGAAAGTGGGAATAGCGGGAAGCACAGATACGCAGTATTTT.